This TCR beta chain was found in a study of T cells and Merkel cell carcinoma outcomes. The table came from immunoSEQ multiplex PCR; TCRdb's copy has only in-frame clones and leaves some out. Among 15,000 to 25,000 clones listed, around 80% were seen once. V gave up 3 bases and J gave up 3 bases; unmatched junction bases: 5. The CDR3 covers 14 residues. Per germline, CDR1 SGHNT and CDR2 YYREEE (reference sequence). The chain joins TRBV5-4 to TRBJ2-7; 8 bases are shared with TRBD1. This clonotype was obtained from a human donor with Merkel cell carcinoma. The sample was tumor tissue from Merkel cell carcinoma. The CDR3 protein is CASSSQGALYEQYF. CDR3 DNA: TGTGCCAGCAGCTCTCAGGGGGCGCTCTACGAGCAGTACTTC.